These 10 T cell receptor beta chains were all obtained from the same sample, sequenced in a study of T cell clonotyping in hematopoietic cell transplantation (dated by TCRdb to about 2021). The receptor library was made with the immunoSEQ multiplex PCR assay. This is the immuneACCESS table as TCRdb keeps it, with only in-frame sequences that have V and J called. A part of the clones is gone; compared with another copy, unresolved V genes explain less than half, and the rest is unexplained. This sample comprises roughly 1,800 clones, around 80% of them detected only once. Roughly 8% of the sample belongs to the ten largest clones. The specimen was peripheral blood mononuclear cells. All receptors derive from a man aged 25-45 years in good health. Some clones in this sample may be carry-over from other donors' samples.

The CDR3 protein is CASSPGAPSEKLFF. CDR3 coding DNA: TGTGCCAGCTCACCAGGGGCCCCCTCGGAAAAACTGTTTTTT. The rearrangement links TRBV18 to TRBJ1-4; maybe TRBD1 (5 bases). This CDR3 has 14 amino acids. Trimming left V 2 bases short and J 8 bases short, with 12 bases between. Germline CDR1 KGHSH, CDR2 LQKENI.

The chain joins TRBV7-6 to TRBJ1-2, with TRBD1 matching 8 bases. Germline V gene sequence: CDR1 SGHVS, CDR2 FNYEAQ. V lost 2 bases and J lost 8; bases outside the gene matches: 7. The CDR3 spans 14 residues. The CDR3 loop reads CASSLLTGENGYTF. CDR3 nucleotide sequence: TGTGCCAGCAGCTTATTGACAGGGGAAAACGGCTACACCTTC.

The rearrangement joins TRBV5-1 to TRBJ2-5; D is undetermined. This CDR3 contains 15 residues. The germline V gene encodes CDR1 SGHRS and CDR2 YFSETQ. V was shortened by 4 bases and J by 5 bases, with 18 bases between the two germline ends. The CDR3 region is CASSLLPRQRETQYF. For the CDR3, the DNA is TGCGCCAGCAGCCTACTCCCCCGACAACGGGAGACCCAGTACTTC.

The chain recombines TRBV7-9 with TRBJ1-2; D is undetermined. Per germline, CDR1 SEHNR and CDR2 FQNEAQ (reference sequence). V was cut by 0 bases and J by 1 base, with 12 bases left in between. There are 16 residues in the CDR3. CDR3 sequence (DNA): TGTGCCAGCAGCTTAGCGCCAGAGGATCTTAACTATGGCTACACCTTC. It specifies CASSLAPEDLNYGYTF.

In this sample, this clone turned up a few times. This chain joins TRBV5-4 and TRBJ1-1; TRBD1 might be the D (6 bases). The germline V gene has CDR1 SGHNT and CDR2 YYREEE (reference sequence). There are 15 residues in the CDR3. V gave up 4 bases and J gave up 4 bases, with 17 bases separating them. The CDR3 coding sequence is TGTGCCAGCAGCGCCGGGGGGGCAGTGGGCACTGAAGCTTTCTTT. Amino acids: CASSAGGAVGTEAFF.

The chain combines TRBV19 with TRBJ1-4; D remains unclear. The CDR3 extends over 17 amino acids. V was trimmed by 7 bases and J by 7 bases, leaving 25 bases between them. The germline gives CDR1 LNHDA, CDR2 SQIVND (reference sequence). This chain's CDR3 is CASTLHGQSDGGEKLFF. The DNA of the CDR3 is TGTGCCAGTACCCTTCACGGCCAGTCCGACGGAGGTGAAAAACTGTTTTTT.

The chain uses TRBV5-4 and TRBJ2-3; the match to TRBD2 covers 9 bases. The CDR3 has 15 residues. Trimming removed 1 base from V and 1 base from J; junction bases left unmatched: 1. The germline V gene has CDR1 SGHNT and CDR2 YYREEE (reference sequence). The CDR3 nucleotides read TGTGCCAGCAGCTTGAGGACTAGCGGCACAGATACGCAGTATTTT. Translated, it gives CASSLRTSGTDTQYF. The variable domain in full, with the rest retrieved from reference TRBV5-4 and TRBJ2-3, is ETGVTQSPTHLIKTRGQQVTLRCSSQSGHNTVSWYQQALGQGPQFIFQYYREEENGRGNFPPRFSGLQFPNYSSELNVNALELDDSALYLCASSLRTSGTDTQYFGPGTRLTVL.

The V call is TRBV18, the J call TRBJ2-5; 7 bases are shared with TRBD2. Per the germline V gene, CDR1 is KGHSH and CDR2 is LQKENI. This CDR3 region has 15 residues. The trim removed 0 bases at V and 4 bases at J, leaving 5 bases unmatched. In nucleotides, the CDR3 is TGTGCCAGCTCACCACCGGTTGCGGGGGTAGAGACCCAGTACTTC. Encoded protein: CASSPPVAGVETQYF.

The genes are TRBV10-2 and TRBJ1-2, with a possible D match to TRBD1 (5 bases). The CDR3 length is 12 residues. Germline assignment: CDR1 WSHSY and CDR2 SAAADI. Trimming cost V 6 bases and J 2 bases, with 7 bases left between them. CDR3 residues: CASSPGNYGYTF. In nucleotides, the CDR3 is TGCGCCAGCAGCCCAGGGAACTATGGCTACACCTTC.

The V and J genes are TRBV18 and TRBJ2-1; TRBD2 matches at 11 bases. Losses at the gene ends were 5 bases for V and 7 bases for J; bases not matched to a gene: 7. This CDR3 has 15 residues. CDR1 KGHSH and CDR2 LQKENI come from the germline V gene. CDR3 DNA sequence: TGTGCCAGCTCAGATAGCGGGGGGGCAAGGAATGAGCAGTTCTTC. Its translation: CASSDSGGARNEQFF.